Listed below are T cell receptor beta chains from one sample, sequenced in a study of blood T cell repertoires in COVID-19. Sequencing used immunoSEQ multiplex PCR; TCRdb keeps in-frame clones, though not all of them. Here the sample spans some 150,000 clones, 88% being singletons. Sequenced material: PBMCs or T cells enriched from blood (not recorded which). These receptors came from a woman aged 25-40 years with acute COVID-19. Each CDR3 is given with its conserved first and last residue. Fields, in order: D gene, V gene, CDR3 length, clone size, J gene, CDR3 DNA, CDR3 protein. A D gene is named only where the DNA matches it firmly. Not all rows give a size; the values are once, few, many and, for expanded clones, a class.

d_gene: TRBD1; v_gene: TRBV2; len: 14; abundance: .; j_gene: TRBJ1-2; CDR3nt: TGTGCCAGCAGTGAAGTCCAGGGACAGGGTGGCTACACCTTC; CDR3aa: CASSEVQGQGGYTF
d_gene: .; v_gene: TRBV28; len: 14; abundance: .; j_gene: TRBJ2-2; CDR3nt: TGTGCCACCGTCAGGGCGCCGAACACCGGGGAGCTGTTTTTT; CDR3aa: CATVRAPNTGELFF
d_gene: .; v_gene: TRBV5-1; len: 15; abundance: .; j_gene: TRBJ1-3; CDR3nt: TGCGCCAGCAGCTACCAAACGGGCTCTGGAAACACCATATATTTT; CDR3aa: CASSYQTGSGNTIYF
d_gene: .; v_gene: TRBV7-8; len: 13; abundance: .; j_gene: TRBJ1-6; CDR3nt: TGTGCCAGCAGCCCAGGACAGATTTCACCCCTCCACTTT; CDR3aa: CASSPGQISPLHF
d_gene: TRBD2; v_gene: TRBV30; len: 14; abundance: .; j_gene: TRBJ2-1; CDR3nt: TGTGCCTGGAGTGGACTAGCGGGGTACAATGAGCAGTTCTTC; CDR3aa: CAWSGLAGYNEQFF
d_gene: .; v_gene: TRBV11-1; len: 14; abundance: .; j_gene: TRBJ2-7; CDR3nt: TGTGCCAGCAGCTCCCGACTGCTTTCCTACGAGCAGTACTTC; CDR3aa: CASSSRLLSYEQYF
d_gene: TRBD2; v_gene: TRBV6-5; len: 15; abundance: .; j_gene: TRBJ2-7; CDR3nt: TGTGCCAGCAGTTATGGGACTAGCGGTTCCTACGAGCAGTACTTC; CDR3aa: CASSYGTSGSYEQYF
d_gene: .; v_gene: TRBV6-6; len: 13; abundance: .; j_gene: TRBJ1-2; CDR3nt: TGTGCCAGCAGTTACGTTGAGGCATATGGCTACACCTTC; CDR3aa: CASSYVEAYGYTF
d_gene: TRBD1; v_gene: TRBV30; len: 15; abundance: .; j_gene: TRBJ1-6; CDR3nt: TGTGCCTGGAGGACCAGGGACAGGTATAATTCACCCCTCCACTTT; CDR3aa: CAWRTRDRYNSPLHF
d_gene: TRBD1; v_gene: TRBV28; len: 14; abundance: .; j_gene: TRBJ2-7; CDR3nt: TGTGCCAGCACCCCCGGGACAGGGTTCCCCGAGCAGTACTTC; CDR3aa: CASTPGTGFPEQYF
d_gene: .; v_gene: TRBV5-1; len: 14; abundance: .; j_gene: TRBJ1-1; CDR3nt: TGCGCCAGCAGCCCCGCAAGGAGTAACACTGAAGCTTTCTTT; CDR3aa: CASSPARSNTEAFF
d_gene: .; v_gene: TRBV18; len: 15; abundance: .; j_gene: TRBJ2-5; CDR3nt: TGTGCCAGCTCACCGACGGTTACAGGTGTTGAGACCCAGTACTTC; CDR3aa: CASSPTVTGVETQYF
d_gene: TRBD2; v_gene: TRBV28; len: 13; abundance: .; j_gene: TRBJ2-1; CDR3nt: TGTGCCAGCAGGCCTGGACTAGAGAACGAGCAGTTCTTC; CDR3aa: CASRPGLENEQFF
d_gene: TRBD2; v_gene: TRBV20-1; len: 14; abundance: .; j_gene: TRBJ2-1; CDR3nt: TGCAGTGCTAGTCGGTCTAGCGGTTACAATGAGCAGTTCTTC; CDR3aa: CSASRSSGYNEQFF
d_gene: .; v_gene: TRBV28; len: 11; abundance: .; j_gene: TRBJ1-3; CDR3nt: TGTGCCAGCAGAGACATCTACACCATATATTTT; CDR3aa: CASRDIYTIYF
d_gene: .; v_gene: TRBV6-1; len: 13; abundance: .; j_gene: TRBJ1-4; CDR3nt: TGTGCCAGCAGTGAGCCTACCTCGGGGAAACTGTTTTTT; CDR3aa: CASSEPTSGKLFF
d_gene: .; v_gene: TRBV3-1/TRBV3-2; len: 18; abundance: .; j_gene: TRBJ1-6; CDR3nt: TGTGCCAGCAGCCAAGATCTGAGACCTAGCTCCTATAATTCACCCCTCCACTTT; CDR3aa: CASSQDLRPSSYNSPLHF
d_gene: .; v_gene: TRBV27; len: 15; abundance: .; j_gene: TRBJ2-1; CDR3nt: TGTGCCAGCAGTTCCCCGGGAGCGGCGATAAATGAGCAGTTCTTC; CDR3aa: CASSSPGAAINEQFF
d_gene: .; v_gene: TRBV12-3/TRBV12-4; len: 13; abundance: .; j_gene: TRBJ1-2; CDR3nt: TGTGCCAGCAGTTTTCGGGGGGAAAATGGCTACACCTTC; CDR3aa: CASSFRGENGYTF
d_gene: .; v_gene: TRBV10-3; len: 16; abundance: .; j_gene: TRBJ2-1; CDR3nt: TGTGCCATCAGTGAGACGAGCCCGGGGGAACCGAATGAGCAGTTCTTC; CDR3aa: CAISETSPGEPNEQFF
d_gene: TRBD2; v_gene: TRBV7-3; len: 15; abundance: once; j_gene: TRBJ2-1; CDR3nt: TGTGCCAGCAGCGCGGGACTAGCGGAGTACAATGAGCAGTTCTTC; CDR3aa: CASSAGLAEYNEQFF
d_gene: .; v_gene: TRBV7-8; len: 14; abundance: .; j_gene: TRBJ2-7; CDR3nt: TGTGCCAGCTCGGCTGCGGGAAATACTTACGAGCAGTACTTC; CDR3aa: CASSAAGNTYEQYF
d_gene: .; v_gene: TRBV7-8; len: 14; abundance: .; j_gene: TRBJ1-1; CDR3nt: TGTGCCAGCAGCAGGGGGACGGCGAACACTGAAGCTTTCTTT; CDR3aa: CASSRGTANTEAFF
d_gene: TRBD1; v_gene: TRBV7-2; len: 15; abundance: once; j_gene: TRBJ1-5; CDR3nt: TGTGCCAGCAGCTCGGGACAGGGGGACAGTCAGCCCCAGCATTTT; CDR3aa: CASSSGQGDSQPQHF
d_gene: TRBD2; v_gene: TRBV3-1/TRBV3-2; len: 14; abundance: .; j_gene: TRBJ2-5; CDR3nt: TGTGCCAGCAGCCAGACTAGCTTTCAAGAGACCCAGTACTTC; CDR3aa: CASSQTSFQETQYF
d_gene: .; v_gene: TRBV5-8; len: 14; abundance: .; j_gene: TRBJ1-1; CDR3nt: TGTGCCAGCAGCTTGGGCCCGGGAAACACTGAAGCTTTCTTT; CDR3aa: CASSLGPGNTEAFF
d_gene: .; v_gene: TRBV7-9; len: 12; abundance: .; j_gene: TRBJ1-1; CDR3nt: TGTGCCAGCACCTGGGGGGACACTGAAGCTTTCTTT; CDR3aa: CASTWGDTEAFF
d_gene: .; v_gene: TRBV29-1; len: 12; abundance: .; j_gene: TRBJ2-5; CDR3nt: TGCAGCGTTGAACAGGGGAGTGAAACCCAGTACTTC; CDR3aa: CSVEQGSETQYF
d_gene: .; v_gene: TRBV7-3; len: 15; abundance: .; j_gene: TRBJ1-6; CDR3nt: TGTGCCAGCAGCTTAGAGTCAGGAACTTATTCACCCCTCCACTTT; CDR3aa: CASSLESGTYSPLHF
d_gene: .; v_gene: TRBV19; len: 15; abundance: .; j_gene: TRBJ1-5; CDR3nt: TGTGCCAGTAGCCTGGGGCACCCTAGCAATCAGCCCCAGCATTTT; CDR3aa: CASSLGHPSNQPQHF
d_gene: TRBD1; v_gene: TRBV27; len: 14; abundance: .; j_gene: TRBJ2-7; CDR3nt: TGTGCCAGCAGTCCCGGGACAGTCCTATACGAGCAGTACTTC; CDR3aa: CASSPGTVLYEQYF
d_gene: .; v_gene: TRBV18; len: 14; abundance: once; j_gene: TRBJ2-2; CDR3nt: TGTGCCAGCTCACTGGCCCGGACTTATGGGGAGCTGTTTTTT; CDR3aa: CASSLARTYGELFF
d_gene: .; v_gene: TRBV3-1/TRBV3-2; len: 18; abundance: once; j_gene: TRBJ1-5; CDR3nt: TGTGCCAGCAGCCAAGACGGGGGTTGGTCTTATAGCAATCAGCCCCAGCATTTT; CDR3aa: CASSQDGGWSYSNQPQHF
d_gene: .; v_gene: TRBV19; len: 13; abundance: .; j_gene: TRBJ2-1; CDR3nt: TGTGCCAGTAGTATAGCGGGGTACAATGAGCAGTTCTTC; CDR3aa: CASSIAGYNEQFF
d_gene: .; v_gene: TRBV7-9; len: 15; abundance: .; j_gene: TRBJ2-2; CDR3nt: TGTGCCAGCAGCTTCTTGATCGGAGTTTCCGGGGAGCTGTTTTTT; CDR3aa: CASSFLIGVSGELFF
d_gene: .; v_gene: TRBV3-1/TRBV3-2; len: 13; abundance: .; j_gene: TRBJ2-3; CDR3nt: TGTGCCAGCAGCCTTAGGACAACAGATACGCAGTATTTT; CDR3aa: CASSLRTTDTQYF
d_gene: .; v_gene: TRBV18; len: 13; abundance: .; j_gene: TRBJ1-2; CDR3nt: TGTGCCAGCTCACCACCGGGGAGTTATGGCTACACCTTC; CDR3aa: CASSPPGSYGYTF
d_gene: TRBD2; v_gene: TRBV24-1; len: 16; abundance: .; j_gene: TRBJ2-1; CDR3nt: TGTGCCACCAGTGATGATGGCGGGAGGTCTTACAATGAGCAGTTCTTC; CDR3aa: CATSDDGGRSYNEQFF
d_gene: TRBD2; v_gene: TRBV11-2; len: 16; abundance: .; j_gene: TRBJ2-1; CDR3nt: TGTGCCAGCAGATTACTAGCGGGAGGGTCGGCCAATGAGCAGTTCTTC; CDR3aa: CASRLLAGGSANEQFF
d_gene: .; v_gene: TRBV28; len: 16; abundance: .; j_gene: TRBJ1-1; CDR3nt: TGTGCCAGCTGTATCGGATCCTCTTCGGAGGACACTGAAGCTTTCTTT; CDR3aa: CASCIGSSSEDTEAFF
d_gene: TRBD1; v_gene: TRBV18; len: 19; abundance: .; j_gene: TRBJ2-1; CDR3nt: TGTGCCAGCTCAACTACCGGGACAGGGGTTAGCATAGCCTACAATGAGCAGTTCTTC; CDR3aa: CASSTTGTGVSIAYNEQFF
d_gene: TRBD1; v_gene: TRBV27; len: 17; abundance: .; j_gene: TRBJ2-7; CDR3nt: TGTGCCAGCAGTTCAACTCAGGGGACAGGACTAACCTACGAGCAGTACTTC; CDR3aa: CASSSTQGTGLTYEQYF
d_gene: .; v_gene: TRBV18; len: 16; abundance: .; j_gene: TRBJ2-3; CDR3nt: TGTGCCAGCTCACCATTGGAGGGAGTGAGCACAGATACGCAGTATTTT; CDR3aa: CASSPLEGVSTDTQYF
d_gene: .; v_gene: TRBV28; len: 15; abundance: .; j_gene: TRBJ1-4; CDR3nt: TGTGCCAGCAGTCTGGACAGAGCAACTAATGAAAAACTGTTTTTT; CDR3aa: CASSLDRATNEKLFF
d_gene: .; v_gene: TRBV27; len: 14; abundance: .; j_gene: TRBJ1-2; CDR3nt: TGTGCCAGCAGTTTAGTGGGGACACCAAATGGCTACACCTTC; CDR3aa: CASSLVGTPNGYTF
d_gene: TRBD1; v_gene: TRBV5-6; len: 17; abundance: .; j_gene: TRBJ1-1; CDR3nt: TGTGCCAGCAGCTACGCGGGACAGGGTTGGGGGAACACTGAAGCTTTCTTT; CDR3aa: CASSYAGQGWGNTEAFF
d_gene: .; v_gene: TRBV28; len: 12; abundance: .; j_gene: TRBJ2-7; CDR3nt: TGTGCCAGCAGTTCAACAGGCTACGAGCAGTACTTC; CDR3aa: CASSSTGYEQYF
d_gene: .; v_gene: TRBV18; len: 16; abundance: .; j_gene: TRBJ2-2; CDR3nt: TGTGCCAGCTCATTCTCCCGGGGAGGGAACACCGGGGAGCTGTTTTTT; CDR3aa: CASSFSRGGNTGELFF
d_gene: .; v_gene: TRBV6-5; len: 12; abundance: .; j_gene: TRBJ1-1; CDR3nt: TGTGCCAGCAGCCCAACCGGCAGGGAAGCTTTCTTT; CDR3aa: CASSPTGREAFF
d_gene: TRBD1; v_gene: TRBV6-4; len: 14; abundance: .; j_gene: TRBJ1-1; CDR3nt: TGTGCCAGCAGTGTTTCAGGGGGCCACACTGAAGCTTTCTTT; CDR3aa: CASSVSGGHTEAFF
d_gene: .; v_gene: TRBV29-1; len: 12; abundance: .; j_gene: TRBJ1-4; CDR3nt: TGCAGCGTACGCGGATATAATGAAAAACTGTTTTTT; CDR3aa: CSVRGYNEKLFF
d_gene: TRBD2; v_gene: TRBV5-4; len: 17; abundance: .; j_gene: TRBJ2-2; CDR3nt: TGTGCCAGCAGCTTGGGGGGACTAGCCCGAGGGACCGGGGAGCTGTTTTTT; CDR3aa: CASSLGGLARGTGELFF
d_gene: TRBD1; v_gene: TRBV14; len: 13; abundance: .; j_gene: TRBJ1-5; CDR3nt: TGTGCCAGCAGCCGGGACAGGACGGGTCCCCAGCATTTT; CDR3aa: CASSRDRTGPQHF
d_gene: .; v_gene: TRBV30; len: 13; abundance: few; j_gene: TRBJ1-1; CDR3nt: TGTGCCTGGAGTAAGATAGCGTACACTGAAGCTTTCTTT; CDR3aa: CAWSKIAYTEAFF
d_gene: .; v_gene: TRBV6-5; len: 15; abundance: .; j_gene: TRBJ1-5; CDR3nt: TGTGCCAGCAGGGCCACAGGCGTACACAATCAGCCCCAGCATTTT; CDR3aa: CASRATGVHNQPQHF